Below, 13 T cell receptor beta chains from the same sample are listed, as sequenced in a study of long-term antiretroviral therapy in people with HIV. They ran version v3.0 of the immunoSEQ assay at survey level. The data were produced by immunoSEQ multiplex PCR, yet TCRdb's version contains in-frame clones alone and is incomplete. The sample lists around 35,000 clones, about 96% occurring once. The sequenced sample was unsorted PBMCs, obtained roughly 6.4 years after starting antiretroviral therapy. These receptors all stem from a man aged 30 to 39 with HIV.

This clone was detected only a few times. The chain recombines TRBV5-6 with TRBJ2-7, with D unclear. This CDR3 is built from 15 residues. Germline V gives CDR1 SGHDT, CDR2 YYEEEE. V lost 4 bases, J lost 2 bases, and 16 bases lay in between. CDR3 nucleotides: TGTGCCAGCAGCGTATACATGACACTTGCCTACGAGCAGTACTTC. Its translation is CASSVYMTLAYEQYF.

The rearrangement joins TRBV7-9 to TRBJ2-5; 7 nucleotides match TRBD1. The germline V gene has CDR1 SEHNR and CDR2 FQNEAQ (reference sequence). The CDR3 sequence is 15 residues long. The V segment lost 5 bases and the J segment 7 bases; nucleotides outside the gene matches: 13. CDR3 protein: CASSPKTGSIGTQYF. The DNA of the CDR3 is TGTGCCAGCAGCCCGAAGACAGGGTCGATTGGGACCCAGTACTTC.

This CDR3 reads CASSFRGGQFKDTQYF. The DNA of the CDR3 is TGTGCCAGCAGCTTCCGCGGGGGGCAATTCAAGGATACGCAGTATTTT. This chain joins TRBV5-6 and TRBJ2-3, with 8 positions matching TRBD2. V lost 2 bases, J lost 6 bases, and 11 bases stayed unmatched. Germline CDR1 is SGHDT and CDR2 is YYEEEE. This CDR3 region has 16 residues.

The chain combines TRBV4-3 with TRBJ1-3; TRBD1 aligns across 7 bases. Trimming cost V 0 bases and J 5 bases; bases outside gene matches: 16. CDR1 is LGHNA, CDR2 YSLEER, per germline. This CDR3 is built from 19 residues. The CDR3 sequence: CASSQDLDRQEPTRNTIYF. CDR3 bases: TGCGCCAGCAGCCAAGATTTGGACAGGCAGGAGCCAACCCGAAACACCATATATTTT.

This clone was counted only a few times. This sequence joins TRBV13 and TRBJ2-7; TRBD1 might be the D (6 bases). The V gene lost 4 bases and the J gene lost 5 bases, with 18 bases spanning the gap. The V gene's germline CDR1 is PRHDT and CDR2 FYEKMQ (reference sequence). This CDR3 is built from 15 residues. DNA of the CDR3: TGTGCCAGCAGCTCGAGGGGACAACGGGGCCACGAGCAGTACTTC. The encoded protein is CASSSRGQRGHEQYF.

This clone came up a few times. The rearrangement uses TRBV14 and TRBJ1-1; weak D call: TRBD1 (5 bases). Trimming left V 4 bases short and J 5 bases short, with 17 bases between. The CDR3 has 15 amino acids. Germline V CDR1 and CDR2: SGHDN, FVKESK. The CDR3 here is CASSPGGALGTEAFF. CDR3 nucleotides: TGTGCCAGCAGCCCCGGTGGGGCCCTGGGGACTGAAGCTTTCTTT.

The chain links TRBV2 to TRBJ2-1; possibly TRBD2 for D (5 bases). In germline, CDR1 is SNHLY, CDR2 FYNNEI. The CDR3 extends over 14 amino acids. V gave up 3 bases and J gave up 3 bases, with 9 bases separating them. This CDR3 reads CASSDWELYNEQFF. The CDR3 DNA is TGTGCCAGCAGTGATTGGGAGCTCTACAATGAGCAGTTCTTC. The full variable domain, in which reference TRBV2 and TRBJ2-1 provide the parts outside the CDR3, is EPEVTQTPSHQVTQMGQEVILRCVPISNHLYFYWYRQILGQKVEFLVSFYNNEISEKSEIFDDQFSVERPDGSNFTLKIRSTKLEDSAMYFCASSDWELYNEQFFGPGTRLTVL.

The rearrangement links TRBV4-3 to TRBJ2-7, with 8 bases lining up with TRBD1. Trimming removed 2 bases from V and 6 bases from J; junction bases left unmatched: 9. Germline loops: CDR1 LGHNA, CDR2 YSLEER. The CDR3 contains 15 residues. CDR3 nucleotide sequence: TGCGCCAGCAGCCAACAACCGGGACAGGCAGCCGAGCAGTACTTC. Translated, it gives CASSQQPGQAAEQYF.

J is TRBJ2-1 and V is TRBV4-3; 8 bases line up with TRBD1. CDR3 length equals 14 residues. CDR1 is LGHNA and CDR2 is YSLEER in the germline V gene. Germline trimming cut 4 bases from V and 4 bases from J; bases unmatched to any gene: 3. The CDR3 DNA sequence: TGCGCCAGCAGCCCCGGACAGGGTTACAATGAGCAGTTCTTC. This encodes CASSPGQGYNEQFF.

With respect to this clone: Germline is not matched at one junction end, which may reflect a read error. The chain combines TRBV25-1 with TRBJ2-1; D ambiguous. The CDR3 has 14 residues. Germline lookup yields CDR1 MGHDK and CDR2 SYGVNS. In nucleotides, the CDR3 is TGTGCCAGCAGTCCTCAATTGGACGGCCCTGAGCGGTTCTTC. Its translation is CASSPQLDGPERFF.

This chain uses TRBV11-2 with TRBJ2-5; D might be TRBD2 (5 bases). Trimming stripped 6 bases from V and 5 bases from J, with 10 bases between. The CDR3 length is 12 residues. Germline-derived CDR1 and CDR2 are SGHAT and FQNNGV. The CDR3 loop is CASSSSSETQYF. DNA of the CDR3: TGTGCCAGCAGTTCTAGCTCGGAGACCCAGTACTTC.

The J gene is TRBJ2-2, the V gene TRBV7-3, with unresolved D. The germline V gene has CDR1 SGHTA and CDR2 FQGTGA. V lost 0 bases to trimming and J lost 1 base, with 0 bases between them. The CDR3 length is 13 residues. The CDR3 protein is CASSLTNTGELFF. The DNA of the CDR3 is TGTGCCAGCAGCTTAACGAACACCGGGGAGCTGTTTTTT. The entire variable domain, with the rest obtained from reference TRBV7-3 and TRBJ2-2, is as follows: GAGVSQTPSNKVTEKGKYVELRCDPISGHTALYWYRQSLGQGPEFLIYFQGTGAADDSGLPNDRFFAVRPEGSVSTLKIQRTERGDSAVYLCASSLTNTGELFFGEGSRLTVL.

This rearrangement joins TRBV9 to TRBJ2-6; possibly TRBD1 or TRBD2 for D (6 bases each). The CDR3 is made up of 21 amino acids. Germline V gene lookup returns CDR1 SGDLS and CDR2 YYNGEE. The ends were cut back, 0 bases at V and 2 bases at J, with 24 bases in the middle. The CDR3 loop is CASSVEAVRGLTKPGANVLTF. CDR3 coding DNA: TGTGCCAGCAGCGTAGAAGCCGTCAGGGGACTTACCAAACCTGGGGCCAACGTCCTGACTTTC.